These 9 T cell receptor beta chains originate from one sample sequenced in a study of blood T cell repertoires in COVID-19. Clones were read by immunoSEQ multiplex PCR, and TCRdb kept only the in-frame ones, dropping some. The table has roughly 82,000 clones, roughly 82% seen once. The sequencing sample was made of peripheral blood. Receptors were obtained from a man between 60 and 75 years old with acute or convalescent COVID-19.

This chain connects TRBV5-1 to TRBJ2-7, with D maybe TRBD2 (6 bases). CDR3 length: 14 residues. V was cut by 4 bases and J by 5 bases, with 16 bases left in between. CDR1 and CDR2 (germline): SGHRS, YFSETQ. The DNA for the CDR3 is TGCGCCAGCAGCGAGCAGGGAGGTAACGACGAGCAGTACTTC. Its translation: CASSEQGGNDEQYF.

This chain connects TRBV28 to TRBJ2-5; 7 nucleotides align to TRBD2. The CDR3 covers 12 residues. J gave up 5 bases and V 7 bases, and 4 bases lay outside the gene matches. Germline CDR1 reads MDHEN; CDR2 reads SYDVKM. The CDR3 sequence is CASKVGGETQYF. In DNA, the CDR3 is TGTGCCAGCAAGGTGGGGGGGGAGACCCAGTACTTC.

This chain joins TRBV5-4 and TRBJ2-1; TRBD1 is a possible D gene (6 bases). V was shortened by 0 bases and J by 10 bases, with 11 bases between the two germline ends. Germline values: CDR1 SGHNT, CDR2 YYREEE (reference sequence). The CDR3 sequence is 13 residues long. CDR3 in amino acids: CASSLDRVGEQFF. Written as DNA, the CDR3 is TGTGCCAGCAGCTTGGACAGGGTGGGGGAGCAGTTCTTC.

The chain is built from TRBV6-6 and TRBJ2-7; D not certain. CDR3 length equals 13 residues. Trimming removed 2 bases at V and 9 bases at J, with 14 bases between. Per the germline V gene, CDR1 is MNHNY and CDR2 is SVGAGI (reference sequence). The CDR3 loop reads CASSYPSADGQYF. DNA of the CDR3: TGTGCCAGCAGTTACCCCAGTGCGGATGGGCAGTACTTC.

This chain uses TRBV7-3 with TRBJ1-1; possibly TRBD1 for D (6 bases). The V gene's germline CDR1 is SGHTA and CDR2 FQGTGA. The V and J ends lost 2 bases and 0 bases respectively, with 13 bases between them. The CDR3 is 16 residues long. The chain's CDR3 is CASSLSGGVMNTEAFF. In DNA form, the CDR3 reads TGTGCCAGCAGCTTATCGGGGGGCGTGATGAACACTGAAGCTTTCTTT.

A note on this clone: The sample carries other DNA sequences with the same CDR3. The chain joins TRBV11-2 to TRBJ1-3; possibly TRBD1 for D (5 bases). The length of the CDR3 is 15 residues. The germline V gene encodes CDR1 SGHAT and CDR2 FQNNGV. The V and J ends lost 5 bases and 0 bases respectively, with 11 bases between them. The chain's CDR3 is CASSPTGISGNTIYF. The CDR3 nucleotides read TGTGCCAGCAGCCCTACAGGCATCTCTGGAAACACCATATATTTT.

The J gene is TRBJ1-2, the V gene TRBV2; D perhaps matches TRBD1 (6 bases). Germline CDR1 and CDR2: SNHLY and FYNNEI. Trimming left V 2 bases short and J 8 bases short, with 6 bases between. The CDR3 loop spans 11 amino acids. CDR3 residues: CASSEQGGYTF. As DNA, the CDR3 is TGTGCCAGCAGTGAACAGGGGGGCTACACCTTC.

The chain employs TRBV19 and TRBJ1-3; no reliable D call. CDR1 is LNHDA, CDR2 SQIVND, per germline (reference sequence). This CDR3 has 12 residues. V gave up 6 bases and J gave up 4 bases, with 7 bases separating them. In DNA form, the CDR3 reads TGTGCCAGTAGAACAGTGGGAAACACCATATATTTT. This encodes CASRTVGNTIYF.

The rearrangement links TRBV12-3 or TRBV12-4 to TRBJ2-7, with unresolved D. Trimming took off 6 bases at V and 6 bases at J, with 9 bases between the two ends. CDR3 size: 11 residues. CDR3 region: CASRFSGEQYF. As DNA, the CDR3 is TGTGCCAGCAGATTTTCCGGCGAGCAGTACTTC.